The 16 T cell receptor beta chains below come from one sample, sequenced in a study of blood T cell repertoires in COVID-19. The table came from immunoSEQ multiplex PCR; TCRdb's copy has only in-frame clones and leaves some out. The sample carries a few hundred thousand clones, approximately 81% recorded once. Sequences were obtained from peripheral blood. Source of these receptors: a woman aged 18-29 years with acute or convalescent COVID-19.

V is TRBV19 and J is TRBJ2-7; the D gene is possibly TRBD2 (6 bases). The CDR3 covers 13 residues. V was cut by 4 bases and J by 3 bases, with 10 bases left in between. CDR1 and CDR2 from the germline V gene are LNHDA and SQIVND (reference sequence). CDR3 sequence reads: CASSRRDGYEQYF. The CDR3 DNA follows: TGTGCCAGTAGTAGGAGGGATGGCTACGAGCAGTACTTC.

This clone was counted once. CDR3 protein: CAPRTGREETQYF. CDR3 nucleotides: TGCGCCCCTAGGACAGGGCGGGAGGAGACCCAGTACTTC. V is TRBV23-1 and J is TRBJ2-5; the D gene is possibly TRBD1 (8 bases). TRBV23-1 carries the ORF label, with uncertain function. Trimming stripped 11 bases from V and 5 bases from J, with 18 bases between. The CDR3 extends over 13 amino acids.

The V and J genes are TRBV20-1 and TRBJ2-3, with D possibly TRBD2 on 5 matching bases. Germline loops: CDR1 DFQATT, CDR2 SNEGSKA (reference sequence). CDR3 size: 12 residues. The ends were cut back, 3 bases at V and 5 bases at J, with 9 bases in the middle. Written as DNA, the CDR3 is TGCAGTGCTAGTGACGAGGGAGATACGCAGTATTTT. Translated: CSASDEGDTQYF.

The rearrangement links TRBV2 to TRBJ1-4; perhaps TRBD1 as D (6 bases). V was trimmed by 7 bases and J by 5 bases, leaving 11 bases between them. This CDR3 comprises 13 residues. CDR1 is SNHLY and CDR2 is FYNNEI in the germline V gene. This CDR3 reads CASMDGQNEKLFF. DNA for the CDR3: TGTGCCAGCATGGACGGACAGAATGAAAAACTGTTTTTT. Full variable domain (missing parts from reference TRBV2 and TRBJ1-4): EPEVTQTPSHQVTQMGQEVILRCVPISNHLYFYWYRQILGQKVEFLVSFYNNEISEKSEIFDDQFSVERPDGSNFTLKIRSTKLEDSAMYFCASMDGQNEKLFFGSGTQLSVL.

This clone has only a few counts. V and J are TRBV6-5 and TRBJ1-1; 7 bases align to TRBD1. Per the germline V gene, CDR1 is MNHEY and CDR2 is SVGAGI. V shed 6 bases and J 2 bases; nucleotides not matched to a gene: 6. The CDR3 runs to 14 residues. The CDR3: CASRQGQHNTEAFF. In nucleotides, the CDR3 is TGTGCCAGCAGACAGGGACAGCATAACACTGAAGCTTTCTTT.

This clone was observed many times. The genes are TRBV30 and TRBJ1-6, with a weak D call TRBD1 (6 bases). There are 14 residues in the CDR3. Trimming took 6 bases from V and 7 from J, leaving 16 bases between them. Germline CDR1 and CDR2: GTSNPN and SVGIG (reference sequence). CDR3 DNA: TGTGCCTGCCCGACACCCAGGGGAAATTCACCCCTCCACTTT. This codes for CACPTPRGNSPLHF.

The table lists this clone with a few counts. The chain recombines TRBV18 with TRBJ1-2, with D unclear. V lost 1 base to trimming and J lost 0 bases, with 12 bases between them. CDR3 length: 16 residues. From germline, CDR1 is KGHSH and CDR2 LQKENI. The DNA for the CDR3 is TGTGCCAGCTCACCACTTTTCGGGGAAGCTAACTATGGCTACACCTTC. Residues: CASSPLFGEANYGYTF. Full variable domain (missing parts from reference TRBV18 and TRBJ1-2): NAGVMQNPRHLVRRRGQEARLRCSPMKGHSHVYWYRQLPEEGLKFMVYLQKENIIDESGMPKERFSAEFPKEGPSILRIQQVVRGDSAAYFCASSPLFGEANYGYTFGSGTRLTVV.

The genes are TRBV24-1 and TRBJ1-3; D perhaps matches TRBD1 (6 bases). The germline CDR1 and CDR2 sequences are KGHDR and SFDVKD. CDR3 length: 16 amino acids. Trimming pared 3 bases from V and 4 bases from J, leaving 15 bases between. CDR3 region: CATSDLSRGMGNTIYF. The CDR3 DNA is TGTGCCACCAGTGATCTATCCAGGGGTATGGGAAACACCATATATTTT.

The rearrangement joins TRBV7-3 to TRBJ2-7, with TRBD1 identical over 7 bases. CDR1 and CDR2 from the germline V gene are SGHTA and FQGTGA. Trimming removed 2 bases from V and 7 bases from J; junction bases left unmatched: 8. The length of the CDR3 is 14 residues. In DNA form, the CDR3 reads TGTGCCAGCAGCTTAGATAGGACAGGACGTGAGCAGTACTTC. It translates to CASSLDRTGREQYF.

The J gene is TRBJ2-6, the V gene TRBV5-3; D remains unclear. TRBV5-3 is annotated as an ORF whose role is uncertain. The CDR3 sequence is 13 residues long. The V and J ends lost 10 bases and 0 bases respectively, with 8 bases between them. The CDR3 DNA sequence: TGTGCCCCAAGCCGCTCTGGGGCCAACGTCCTGACTTTC. It is translated as CAPSRSGANVLTF.

The J gene is TRBJ2-2, the V gene TRBV6-6; TRBD1 agrees at 8 bases. J lost 3 bases, V lost 8 bases, and 8 bases had no gene match. CDR3 length: 15 amino acids. CDR1 and CDR2 from the germline V gene are MNHNY and SVGAGI (reference sequence). In nucleotides, the CDR3 is TGTGCCAGCTCCCCCAGGGGGCGCGACACCGGGGAGCTGTTTTTT. This encodes CASSPRGRDTGELFF.

The table lists this clone with a count of one. V gene TRBV29-1 combines with J gene TRBJ2-3, with 9 bases fitting TRBD2. After removal of 5 bases from V and 2 bases from J, the junction contained 8 bases not matched to a gene. The CDR3 is made up of 15 amino acids. Germline V gene lookup returns CDR1 SQVTM and CDR2 ANQGSEA. CDR3 in DNA: TGCAGCGTTCTTGGGCTAGCGGGGTTCACAGATACGCAGTATTTT. This translates into CSVLGLAGFTDTQYF.

This clone showed up just a few times. The chain joins TRBV7-2 to TRBJ1-2; the D gene is possibly TRBD1 (6 bases). The germline V gene has CDR1 SGHTA and CDR2 FQGNSA. The CDR3 covers 14 residues. V was shortened by 4 bases and J by 2 bases, with 11 bases between the two germline ends. The chain's CDR3 is CASSSNRDNYGYTF. CDR3 sequence (DNA): TGTGCCAGCAGCTCTAACAGGGACAACTATGGCTACACCTTC.

The genes are TRBV5-4 and TRBJ2-1; D remains unclear. Trimming cost V 4 bases and J 0 bases, with 11 bases left between them. CDR3 size: 15 residues. Looked up from germline, CDR1 is SGHNT and CDR2 is YYREEE (reference sequence). The CDR3 spells CASSPIFSSYNEQFF. CDR3 nucleotides: TGTGCCAGCAGCCCCATTTTTAGCTCCTACAATGAGCAGTTCTTC. The whole variable domain, filled in from reference TRBV5-4 and TRBJ2-1, reads ETGVTQSPTHLIKTRGQQVTLRCSSQSGHNTVSWYQQALGQGPQFIFQYYREEENGRGNFPPRFSGLQFPNYSSELNVNALELDDSALYLCASSPIFSSYNEQFFGPGTRLTVL.

The chain is built from TRBV5-6 and TRBJ2-7; TRBD2 might be the D (5 bases). From germline, CDR1 is SGHDT and CDR2 YYEEEE. V gave up 2 bases and J gave up 3 bases, with 15 bases separating them. This CDR3 is built from 15 residues. This CDR3 reads CASSLLVGKVYEQYF. The CDR3 bases are TGTGCCAGCAGCTTACTCGTCGGGAAAGTCTACGAGCAGTACTTC.

This clone was seen only a few times. This chain uses TRBV2 with TRBJ2-3, with 14 nucleotides matching TRBD2. Looked up from germline, CDR1 is SNHLY and CDR2 is FYNNEI. The CDR3 sequence is 16 residues long. The V and J ends lost 8 bases and 0 bases, in that order; junction bases with no gene match: 4. Here the CDR3 DNA reads TGTGCCAGCGGGGGGACTAGCGGGAGTAGCACAGATACGCAGTATTTT. This sequence encodes CASGGTSGSSTDTQYF. The full variable domain, in which reference TRBV2 and TRBJ2-3 provide the parts outside the CDR3, is EPEVTQTPSHQVTQMGQEVILRCVPISNHLYFYWYRQILGQKVEFLVSFYNNEISEKSEIFDDQFSVERPDGSNFTLKIRSTKLEDSAMYFCASGGTSGSSTDTQYFGPGTRLTVL.